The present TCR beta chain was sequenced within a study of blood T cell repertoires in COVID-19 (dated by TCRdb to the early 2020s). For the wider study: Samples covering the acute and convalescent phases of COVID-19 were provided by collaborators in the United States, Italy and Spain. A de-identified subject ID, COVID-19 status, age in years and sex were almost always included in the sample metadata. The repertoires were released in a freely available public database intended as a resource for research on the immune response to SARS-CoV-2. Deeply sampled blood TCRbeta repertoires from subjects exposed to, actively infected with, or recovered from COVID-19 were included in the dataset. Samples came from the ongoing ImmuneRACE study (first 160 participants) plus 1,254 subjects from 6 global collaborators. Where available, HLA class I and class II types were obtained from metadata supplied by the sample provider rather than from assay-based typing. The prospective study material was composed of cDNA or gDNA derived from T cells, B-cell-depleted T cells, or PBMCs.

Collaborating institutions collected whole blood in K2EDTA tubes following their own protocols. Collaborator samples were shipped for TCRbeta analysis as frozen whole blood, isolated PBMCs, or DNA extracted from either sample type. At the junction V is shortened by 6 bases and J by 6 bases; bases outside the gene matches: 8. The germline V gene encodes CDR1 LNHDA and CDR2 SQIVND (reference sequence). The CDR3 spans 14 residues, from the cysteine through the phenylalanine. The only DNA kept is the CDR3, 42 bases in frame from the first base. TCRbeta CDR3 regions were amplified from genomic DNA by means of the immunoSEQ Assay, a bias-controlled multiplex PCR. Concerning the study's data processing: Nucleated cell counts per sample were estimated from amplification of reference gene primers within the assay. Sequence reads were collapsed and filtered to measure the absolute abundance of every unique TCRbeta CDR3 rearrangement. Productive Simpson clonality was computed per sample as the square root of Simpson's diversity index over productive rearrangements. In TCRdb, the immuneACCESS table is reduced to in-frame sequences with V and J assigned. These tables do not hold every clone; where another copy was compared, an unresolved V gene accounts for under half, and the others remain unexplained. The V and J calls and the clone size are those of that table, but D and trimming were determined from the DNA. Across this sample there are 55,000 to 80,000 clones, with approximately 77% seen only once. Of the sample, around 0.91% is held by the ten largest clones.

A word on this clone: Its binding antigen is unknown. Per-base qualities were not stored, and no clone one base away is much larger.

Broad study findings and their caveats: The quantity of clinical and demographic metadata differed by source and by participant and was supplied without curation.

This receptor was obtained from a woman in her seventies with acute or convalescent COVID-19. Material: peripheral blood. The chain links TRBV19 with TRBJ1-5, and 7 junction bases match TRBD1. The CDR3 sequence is CASSPDRSGQPQHF. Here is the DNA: TGTGCCAGTAGCCCGGACAGGTCGGGTCAGCCCCAGCATTTT.